This T cell receptor beta chain was found in a study of T cell responses to AZD1222 COVID-19 vaccine. Findings and caveats of the study: Receipt of two AZD1222 doses was followed by a rise in Spike-specific TCR breadth and depth.

Germline CDR1 SGDLS, CDR2 YYNGEE. The germline V and J ends were trimmed by 6 bases and 1 base, with 11 bases remaining between them. This CDR3 comprises 15 residues. On this clone: Its target is not known.

Data came from immunoSEQ multiplex PCR; TCRdb stores just in-frame clones and leaves some out. This sample has under 40,000 clones, with less than 90% found just once. This clonotype was sampled from an adult in good health. The material sequenced was peripheral blood, taken on day 0 of AZD1222 vaccination. The rearrangement links TRBV9 to TRBJ2-6; D not certain. CDR3 region: CASKSGRSGANVLTF. The DNA of the CDR3 is TGTGCCAGCAAGTCTGGACGGTCTGGGGCCAACGTCCTGACTTTC.